The next 2 T cell receptor beta chains were all read from a single sample in a study of blood T cell repertoires in COVID-19. TCRdb keeps only in-frame clones here, not all; method: immunoSEQ multiplex PCR. The sample carries approximately 110,000 clones, approximately 85% recorded once. The sequencing input was peripheral blood. All receptors come from an elderly woman with COVID-19, enrolled during active disease.

The chain couples TRBV15 to TRBJ2-3, with TRBD1 matching 9 bases. This CDR3 region has 18 residues. The germline gives CDR1 LNHNV, CDR2 YYDKDF (reference sequence). V dropped 0 bases and J dropped 2; count of bases not matched to a gene: 9. The CDR3 sequence is CATSRDVQGQGVTDTQYF. The CDR3 coding sequence is TGTGCCACCAGCAGAGATGTCCAGGGACAGGGCGTCACAGATACGCAGTATTTT.

V gene TRBV7-8 combines with J gene TRBJ1-2; TRBD1 agrees at 8 bases. The CDR3 length is 18 residues. Germline-derived CDR1 and CDR2 are SGHVS and FQNEAQ. V shed 2 bases, J shed 7 bases, and the junction held 18 bases outside the gene matches. CDR3 amino acids: CASSLFGRDRTGSLGYTF. CDR3 nucleotide sequence: TGTGCCAGCAGCTTATTCGGGAGAGACCGGACAGGGTCTCTTGGCTACACCTTC.